Following are 28 T cell receptor beta chains from one sample sequenced in a study of control samples from healthy donors and cancer patients. Sequencing used immunoSEQ multiplex PCR; TCRdb keeps in-frame clones, though not all of them. Of nearly 200,000 clones detected, around 93% appear once; the ten largest clones hold 1.5% to 2%. The specimen sequenced was blood. The receptors come from a man aged 25-40 years in good health.

The chain has TRBV7-3 and TRBJ1-5; tentative D call: TRBD1 (6 bases). The germline gives CDR1 SGHTA, CDR2 FQGTGA. The V end lost 1 base, the J end lost 6 bases, and 10 bases lay between the germline ends. The CDR3 is 14 amino acids. DNA for the CDR3: TGTGCCAGCAGCTTAAGGGGGCCGGGTCAGCCCCAGCATTTT. Translated, it gives CASSLRGPGQPQHF.

The rearrangement uses TRBV7-9 and TRBJ2-1; 9 bases agree with TRBD2. J gave up 16 bases and V 7 bases, and 11 bases lay outside the gene matches. The CDR3 length is 12 residues. Germline V gene data show CDR1 as SEHNR and CDR2 as FQNEAQ (reference sequence). The CDR3 spells CASTRPSGVLFF. CDR3 coding DNA: TGTGCCAGCACCCGACCTAGCGGGGTCCTCTTCTTC.

The chain couples TRBV6-5 to TRBJ2-7; 9 bases are shared with TRBD2. V lost 8 bases to trimming and J lost 5 bases; unmatched junction nucleotides: 16. Looked up from germline, CDR1 is MNHEY and CDR2 is SVGAGI. CDR3 length: 16 amino acids. CDR3 nucleotides: TGTGCCAGCTGTTGGGGTAGCGGGGGAACTAGGGACGAGCAGTACTTC. This encodes CASCWGSGGTRDEQYF.

The chain combines TRBV24-1 with TRBJ1-5; D is undetermined. CDR1 and CDR2 from the germline V gene are KGHDR and SFDVKD. Trimming took 6 bases from V and 6 from J, leaving 17 bases between them. The CDR3 is made up of 15 amino acids. The CDR3, as DNA: TGTGCCACCAGTCCCTCGGCTGGGTTCTCTCAGCCCCAGCATTTT. This codes for CATSPSAGFSQPQHF.

The chain recombines TRBV7-9 with TRBJ1-2; D is possibly TRBD1 (5 bases). The ends were cut back, 4 bases at V and 5 bases at J, with 14 bases in the middle. This CDR3 is 14 amino acids long. Germline assignment: CDR1 SEHNR and CDR2 FQNEAQ (reference sequence). The CDR3 region is CASSSRGSGYGYTF. The CDR3 DNA is TGTGCCAGCAGCTCCCGGGGCAGCGGTTATGGCTACACCTTC.

The chain joins TRBV30 to TRBJ1-2; D call uncertain. Trimming shortened V by 0 bases and J by 11 bases, and 10 bases separated the two germline ends. This CDR3 is built from 11 residues. Germline V gene data show CDR1 as GTSNPN and CDR2 as SVGIG (reference sequence). The CDR3 nucleotides are TGTGCCTGGAGTGTACTTCTGGTTTACACCTTC. Its protein is CAWSVLLVYTF. Full variable domain (missing parts from reference TRBV30 and TRBJ1-2): SQTIHQWPATLVQPVGSPLSLECTVEGTSNPNLYWYRQAAGRGLQLLFYSVGIGQISSEVPQNLSASRPQDRQFILSSKKLLLSDSGFYLCAWSVLLVYTFGSGTRLTVV.

This chain uses TRBV24-1 with TRBJ1-5; D gene uncertain. V was clipped by 3 bases and J by 1 base, with 9 bases between them. CDR1 is KGHDR and CDR2 is SFDVKD in the germline V gene. CDR3 size: 15 residues. As DNA, the CDR3 is TGTGCCACCAGTGATGGGCCTCACAGCAATCAGCCCCAGCATTTT. Protein: CATSDGPHSNQPQHF.

The V and J genes are TRBV27 and TRBJ2-7; possibly TRBD2 for D (6 bases). This CDR3 is built from 13 residues. CDR1 and CDR2 from the germline V gene are MNHEY and SMNVEV (reference sequence). Deletions cut 11 bases from V and 3 bases from J, with 17 bases between. CDR3 sequence reads: CAGEAGPVYEQYF. The DNA for the CDR3 is TGTGCCGGGGAGGCGGGGCCGGTCTACGAGCAGTACTTC.

This chain connects TRBV2 to TRBJ1-4; TRBD1 matches 9 bases. The CDR3 length is 14 residues. CDR1 is SNHLY, CDR2 FYNNEI, per germline. With V trimmed by 6 bases and J by 5 bases, 4 bases remained unmatched. The CDR3 DNA sequence: TGTGCCAGCAGCCGGGACAGGGCCAATGAAAAACTGTTTTTT. Its protein is CASSRDRANEKLFF.

The chain combines TRBV6-5 with TRBJ1-1, with D uncertain. CDR1 and CDR2 from the germline V gene are MNHEY and SVGAGI. CDR3 length equals 11 residues. Trimming cost V 6 bases and J 3 bases, with 5 bases left between them. In nucleotides, the CDR3 is TGTGCCAGCAGGTTTGACACTGAAGCTTTCTTT. Translating it yields CASRFDTEAFF.

V gene TRBV11-2 combines with J gene TRBJ1-1; TRBD1 agrees at 11 bases. Germline V gene lookup returns CDR1 SGHAT and CDR2 FQNNGV. The trim removed 5 bases at V and 4 bases at J, leaving 12 bases unmatched. CDR3 length equals 17 residues. CDR3 sequence reads: CASSPPRGQGDPTEAFF. The CDR3 DNA sequence: TGTGCCAGCAGCCCCCCGCGGGGACAGGGGGACCCCACTGAAGCTTTCTTT.

The V gene is TRBV25-1, the J gene TRBJ2-6, with a tentative D call TRBD1 (6 bases). In germline, CDR1 is MGHDK, CDR2 SYGVNS. V lost 3 bases to trimming and J lost 0 bases, with 15 bases between them. There are 18 residues in the CDR3. The CDR3 nucleotides are TGTGCCAGCAGTGAGAGACAGGATTATAGCTCTGGGGCCAACGTCCTGACTTTC. This translates into CASSERQDYSSGANVLTF.

The V gene is TRBV3-1 (or the pseudogene TRBV3-2), the J gene TRBJ2-1; D is undetermined. The germline V gene encodes CDR1 LGHDT and CDR2 YNNKEL (reference sequence). The CDR3 sequence is 18 residues long. V dropped 2 bases and J dropped 0 bases, with 17 bases sitting between them. CDR3 sequence: CASSQRPVGVSSYNEQFF. In nucleotides, the CDR3 is TGTGCCAGCAGCCAACGTCCCGTAGGCGTAAGCTCCTACAATGAGCAGTTCTTC.

V gene TRBV6-5 combines with J gene TRBJ2-7; 11 bases agree with TRBD2. This CDR3 region has 15 residues. The J segment lost 4 bases and the V segment lost 6 bases, leaving 8 bases of the junction unmatched. Germline CDR1 and CDR2: MNHEY and SVGAGI. The CDR3 bases are TGTGCCAGCAGCTTAGCGGGGGGGCCGAGGTACGAGCAGTACTTC. It translates to CASSLAGGPRYEQYF.

V and J are TRBV5-4 and TRBJ1-2; no definite D call. This CDR3 has 12 amino acids. The germline V and J ends were trimmed by 4 bases and 8 bases, with 12 bases remaining between them. Germline V gene data show CDR1 as SGHNT and CDR2 as YYREEE (reference sequence). CDR3 DNA: TGTGCCAGCAGCACCCATAGCAGGGGCTACACCTTC. Translation: CASSTHSRGYTF.

This clone showed up just once. V is TRBV11-2 and J is TRBJ2-1, with TRBD1 identical over 8 bases. The CDR3 has 13 amino acids. Germline V lookup: CDR1 SGHAT, CDR2 FQNNGV. V was pared by 5 bases and J by 13 bases, with 10 bases of the junction left unmatched. The CDR3 coding sequence is TGTGCCAGCAGCAGCGGACAGGGACGGAATCAGTTCTTC. It yields the protein CASSSGQGRNQFF.

The chain joins TRBV5-4 to TRBJ2-1; D gene ambiguous. From germline, CDR1 is SGHNT and CDR2 YYREEE (reference sequence). CDR3 size: 15 residues. With 4 bases removed from V and 0 bases from J, the gap between germline ends came to 11 bases. This CDR3 is CASSPSASSYNEQFF. The CDR3 DNA reads as TGTGCCAGCAGCCCCAGCGCAAGCTCCTACAATGAGCAGTTCTTC. The variable domain in full, completed from reference TRBV5-4 and TRBJ2-1, reads ETGVTQSPTHLIKTRGQQVTLRCSSQSGHNTVSWYQQALGQGPQFIFQYYREEENGRGNFPPRFSGLQFPNYSSELNVNALELDDSALYLCASSPSASSYNEQFFGPGTRLTVL.

This clone has just one count. The chain employs TRBV2 and TRBJ1-2; TRBD1 is a possible D gene (6 bases). This CDR3 comprises 15 residues. With 6 bases removed from V and 8 bases from J, the gap between germline ends came to 22 bases. Germline lookup yields CDR1 SNHLY and CDR2 FYNNEI. The CDR3 here is CASRRDTGTGEGYTF. CDR3 sequence (DNA): TGTGCCAGCAGGAGGGATACAGGGACGGGTGAAGGCTACACCTTC.

This chain links TRBV3-1 (or the pseudogene TRBV3-2) with TRBJ2-7, with D unresolved. The CDR3 length is 17 residues. V was shortened by 4 bases and J by 0 bases, with 19 bases between the two germline ends. Germline V lookup: CDR1 LGHDT, CDR2 YNNKEL (reference sequence). CDR3 sequence: CASSPELGTLSSYEQYF. The CDR3 nucleotides read TGTGCCAGCAGCCCCGAGTTGGGTACTTTAAGCTCCTACGAGCAGTACTTC.

The genes are TRBV7-2 and TRBJ1-5; 11 nucleotides align to TRBD1. J lost 6 bases, V lost 3 bases, and 13 bases had no gene match. CDR3 length: 18 residues. The germline V gene has CDR1 SGHTA and CDR2 FQGNSA. The CDR3 nucleotides are TGTGCCAGCAGCTTTCCCAAAGGGACAGGGGGTGGAGGTCAGCCCCAGCATTTT. Translated, it gives CASSFPKGTGGGGQPQHF.

This clone has a single count. The CDR3 sequence is CASSYKGWGYGYTF. In DNA form, the CDR3 reads TGTGCCAGCAGTTATAAGGGTTGGGGCTATGGCTACACCTTC. The chain couples TRBV6-5 to TRBJ1-2; D not certain. The CDR3 contains 14 residues. V dropped 3 bases and J dropped 4 bases, with 12 bases sitting between them. The germline CDR1 and CDR2 sequences are MNHEY and SVGAGI.

The chain has TRBV7-6 and TRBJ2-1, with unresolved D. The CDR3 totals 16 residues. CDR1 is SGHVS and CDR2 is FNYEAQ in the germline V gene. V gave up 5 bases and J gave up 1 base, with 15 bases separating them. In DNA, the CDR3 is TGTGCCAGCAGCCCACGTCCGGTCGGATCCTACAATGAGCAGTTCTTC. Translating gives CASSPRPVGSYNEQFF.

Worth noting for this clone: This may arise from a read error, as a much more abundant clone is one base away. The chain is built from TRBV19 and TRBJ1-4; no clear D gene. The CDR3 extends over 14 amino acids. Germline loops: CDR1 LNHDA, CDR2 SQIVND (reference sequence). Trimming cost V 3 bases and J 3 bases, with 8 bases left between them. CDR3 sequence (DNA): TGTGCCAGTAGTATCCATGGGGCTAATGAAAAACTGTTTTTT. Amino acids: CASSIHGANEKLFF.

This sequence joins TRBV9 and TRBJ1-5, with D perhaps matching TRBD1 (6 bases). CDR3 length: 14 residues. CDR1 is SGDLS, CDR2 YYNGEE, per germline. V was pared by 3 bases and J by 3 bases, with 10 bases between. The CDR3 is CASSATGNNQPQHF. CDR3 bases: TGTGCCAGCAGCGCCACAGGGAACAATCAGCCCCAGCATTTT.

The rearrangement links TRBV5-1 to TRBJ1-1; TRBD1 is a possible D gene (5 bases). Trimming removed 1 base at V and 1 base at J, with 14 bases between. The CDR3 length is 16 residues. CDR1 is SGHRS and CDR2 is YFSETQ in the germline V gene. The CDR3 DNA is TGCGCCAGCAGCTTGCTTGGGGGACTCTCGAACACTGAAGCTTTCTTT. Protein product: CASSLLGGLSNTEAFF.

This clone showed up just once. The chain is built from TRBV4-1 and TRBJ1-1; D may be TRBD1 (5 bases). The CDR3 covers 16 residues. V was trimmed by 1 base and J by 0 bases, leaving 12 bases between them. The germline gives CDR1 MGHRA, CDR2 YSYEKL. The CDR3 here is CASSQARVNMNTEAFF. The CDR3 bases are TGCGCCAGCAGCCAAGCCAGGGTCAACATGAACACTGAAGCTTTCTTT.

The chain couples TRBV5-6 to TRBJ2-7, with a weak D call TRBD1 (5 bases). From germline, CDR1 is SGHDT and CDR2 YYEEEE. The V gene lost 0 bases and the J gene lost 4 bases, with 11 bases spanning the gap. The CDR3 extends over 14 amino acids. CDR3 sequence reads: CASSLAARVYEQYF. Here the CDR3 DNA reads TGTGCCAGCAGCTTGGCTGCCAGGGTGTACGAGCAGTACTTC.

V and J are TRBV6-2 or TRBV6-3 and TRBJ2-3; TRBD2 agrees at 9 bases. J gave up 1 base and V 5 bases, and 13 bases lay outside the gene matches. Germline V gene sequence: CDR1 MNHEY, CDR2 SVGEGT. The CDR3 is made up of 18 amino acids. CDR3 region: CASSGLWGLAGGTDTQYF. DNA of the CDR3: TGTGCCAGCAGTGGTTTATGGGGACTAGCCGGGGGCACAGATACGCAGTATTTT.